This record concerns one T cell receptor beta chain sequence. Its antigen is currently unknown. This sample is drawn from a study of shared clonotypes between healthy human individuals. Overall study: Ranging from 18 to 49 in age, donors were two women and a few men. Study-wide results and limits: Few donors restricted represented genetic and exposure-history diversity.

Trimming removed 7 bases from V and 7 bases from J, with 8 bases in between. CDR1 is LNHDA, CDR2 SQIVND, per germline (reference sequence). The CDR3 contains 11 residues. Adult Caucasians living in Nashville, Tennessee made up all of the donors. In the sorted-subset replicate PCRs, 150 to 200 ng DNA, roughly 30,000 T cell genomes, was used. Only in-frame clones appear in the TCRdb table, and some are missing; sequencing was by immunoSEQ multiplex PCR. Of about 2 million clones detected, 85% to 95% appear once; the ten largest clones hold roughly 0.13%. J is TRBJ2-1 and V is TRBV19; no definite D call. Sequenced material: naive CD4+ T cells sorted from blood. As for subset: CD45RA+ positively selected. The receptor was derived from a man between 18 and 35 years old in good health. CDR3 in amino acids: CASTRENEQFF. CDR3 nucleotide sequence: TGTGCCAGTACTAGAGAAAATGAGCAGTTCTTC.